The text below deals with one T cell receptor (beta chain). The antigen is not known. Measured with immunoSEQ multiplex PCR; TCRdb has only the in-frame clones, and not every one. Of around 140,000 clones detected, about 89% appear once; the ten largest clones hold approximately 3.9%. This specimen comes from a study of T cell responses to AZD1222 COVID-19 vaccine. Findings and limits, study-wide: Reportedly, close to half of spike-specific TCRs are directed against unmutated variant regions. Without day 14 samples, only post-peak T cell repertoires were studied. Most donors were white British and more were female, and clonal diversity was possibly underestimated.

Second-dose schedules of about 4 or about 12 weeks were combined. Here the sequenced sample was peripheral blood, taken 28 days after the second AZD1222 dose. This clonotype originated in an adult who received the AZD1222 COVID-19 vaccine.

Written as DNA, the CDR3 is TGTGCCAGCAACCGTAGGACAGGGACAAATTCACCCCTCCACTTT. Translating gives CASNRRTGTNSPLHF. The chain links TRBV4-2 to TRBJ1-6, with 8 bases identical to TRBD1. The germline gives CDR1 LGHNA, CDR2 YNFKEQ. Unmatched junction bases numbered 9, after V lost 7 bases and J lost 7 bases. CDR3 size: 15 residues.